This T cell receptor (beta chain) was retrieved from a study of T-cell memory formation after mild COVID-19. Study overall: TCR clusters were mostly donor specific. Study conclusions and caveats: Those CD4+ clones that contracted were mainly in CM and EM (CD8+ ones in EMRA).

A remark on this clonotype: Its antigen is unidentified.

Using its own MiXCR run on the 5' RACE reads, TCRdb lists one record per CDR3 protein. The table has around 300,000 distinct CDR3 sequences, about an eighth seen once. V shed 2 bases and J shed 4 bases, with 11 bases lying between them. CDR1 and CDR2 (germline): MGHRA, YSYEKL. CDR3 length equals 14 residues. The receptor comes from a man aged 18-30 years who had mild COVID-19 (a few samples of this study predate the infection). Cell type and time point are not known. The sequencing input was PBMCs or a T cell subset sorted from them (not recorded which). J is TRBJ1-2 and V is TRBV4-1; D uncertain. Written as DNA, the CDR3 is TGCGCCAGCAGCCAATTGTCGAAGGGCTATGGCTACACCTTC. Amino acid sequence: CASSQLSKGYGYTF.